This T cell receptor (beta chain) comes out of a study of identical twins. TCRdb used MiXCR to reprocess the 5' RACE reads, holding one entry per CDR3 protein. The sample lists around 530,000 distinct CDR3 sequences; over 12% were seen once. This clonotype was seen a handful of times. The CDR3 is 15 residues long. V lost 3 bases and J lost 3; bases outside the gene matches: 6. Germline-derived CDR1 and CDR2 are SGHRS and YFSETQ. These same records also appear under a second study, on yellow fever vaccine responses in identical twins.

Source material: CD4+ T cells sorted from blood. The chain has TRBV5-1 and TRBJ2-1; TRBD2 matches at 7 bases. The sequence came from a woman between 18 and 29 years old in good health. This CDR3 reads CASSSGASGYNEQFF. The CDR3 DNA reads TGCGCCAGCAGCTCCGGGGCTAGCGGCTACAATGAGCAGTTCTTC.